A selection of T cell receptor beta chains follows, all from one sample in a study of shared clonotypes between healthy human individuals. Assay: immunoSEQ multiplex PCR; the TCRdb copy retains only in-frame clones and omits some. Of a few million clones in the sample, 90% to 97% are singletons; the top ten hold 0.1% to 0.15%. Specimen: naive CD4+ T cells sorted from blood. The receptor source for this set is a man in his late teens or twenties in good health. Both conserved end residues are part of each CDR3. A D gene is named only where the DNA matches it firmly. Expanded clones are given a class, and other clones once, few, many or no size at all.

v_call: TRBV6-6; clone_size: .; j_call: TRBJ2-2; d_call: TRBD2; cdr3_nt: TGTGCCAGCAGGGCCGGGGGGGAGGTCACCGGGGAGCTGTTTTTT; cdr3_aa: CASRAGGEVTGELFF
v_call: TRBV7-9; clone_size: .; j_call: TRBJ2-2; d_call: TRBD1; cdr3_nt: TGTGCCAGCAGCTCTTCGGACAGGGAAGGCACCGGGGAGCTGTTTTTT; cdr3_aa: CASSSSDREGTGELFF
v_call: TRBV7-2; clone_size: .; j_call: TRBJ2-5; d_call: TRBD2; cdr3_nt: TGTGCCAGCAGAACAACTAGCGGGAGGGCCTCAGAGACCCAGTACTTC; cdr3_aa: CASRTTSGRASETQYF
v_call: TRBV5-1; clone_size: .; j_call: TRBJ2-5; d_call: TRBD2; cdr3_nt: TGCGCCAGCAGGATTAGCGGGAGTGTGTCAGAGACCCAGTACTTC; cdr3_aa: CASRISGSVSETQYF
v_call: TRBV5-1; clone_size: .; j_call: TRBJ2-5; d_call: .; cdr3_nt: TGCGCCAGCAGCTTAGCAGGGCCCGGCCAAGAGACCCAGTACTTC; cdr3_aa: CASSLAGPGQETQYF
v_call: TRBV6-6; clone_size: .; j_call: TRBJ1-2; d_call: .; cdr3_nt: TGTGCCAGCAGTTATTCGAACCCGGGAGGCTACACCTTC; cdr3_aa: CASSYSNPGGYTF
v_call: TRBV2; clone_size: few; j_call: TRBJ1-6; d_call: TRBD1; cdr3_nt: TGTGCCAGCAAAGGTTTAGGGACAGTTAATTCACCCCTCCACTTT; cdr3_aa: CASKGLGTVNSPLHF
v_call: TRBV19; clone_size: .; j_call: TRBJ1-1; d_call: TRBD1; cdr3_nt: TGTGCCAGTAGTGTGACAGGGACAGGGACTGAAGCTTTCTTT; cdr3_aa: CASSVTGTGTEAFF
v_call: TRBV7-9; clone_size: .; j_call: TRBJ1-4; d_call: .; cdr3_nt: TGTGCCAGCAGCTTAGCGCCCACCCAGGCCACTGAAAAACTGTTTTTT; cdr3_aa: CASSLAPTQATEKLFF
v_call: TRBV9; clone_size: .; j_call: TRBJ2-3; d_call: TRBD2; cdr3_nt: TGTGCCAGCAGCGTAGGGGGGCTAGCGGGAGGGCCAGATACGCAGTATTTT; cdr3_aa: CASSVGGLAGGPDTQYF
v_call: TRBV5-1; clone_size: .; j_call: TRBJ1-2; d_call: .; cdr3_nt: TGCGCCAGCAGCGACGACGGCTTCTATGGCTACACCTTC; cdr3_aa: CASSDDGFYGYTF
v_call: TRBV6-5; clone_size: .; j_call: TRBJ1-5; d_call: .; cdr3_nt: TGTGCCAGCAGTTACACCGGAGCGCAGCCCCAGCATTTT; cdr3_aa: CASSYTGAQPQHF
v_call: TRBV6-5; clone_size: once; j_call: TRBJ2-3; d_call: .; cdr3_nt: TGTGCCACCGCAAGGGACAATACGCAGTATTTT; cdr3_aa: CATARDNTQYF
v_call: TRBV9; clone_size: .; j_call: TRBJ1-2; d_call: .; cdr3_nt: TGTGCCAGCAGCGAAGCCACTCTAAGACGCTATGGCTACACCTTC; cdr3_aa: CASSEATLRRYGYTF
v_call: TRBV30; clone_size: .; j_call: TRBJ2-7; d_call: TRBD1; cdr3_nt: TGTGCCTGGAGTGTATCGGGACAGGATTACGAGCAGTACTTC; cdr3_aa: CAWSVSGQDYEQYF
v_call: TRBV5-1; clone_size: .; j_call: TRBJ2-5; d_call: .; cdr3_nt: TGCGCCAGCAGCCCGGATGTGACAGTGCTGAGTGCCCAGTACTTC; cdr3_aa: CASSPDVTVLSAQYF
v_call: TRBV25-1; clone_size: .; j_call: TRBJ2-1; d_call: TRBD1; cdr3_nt: TGTGCCAGCAGTGGGGCTGACAGGGCCCGCTACAATGAGCAGTTCTTC; cdr3_aa: CASSGADRARYNEQFF
v_call: TRBV10-2; clone_size: .; j_call: TRBJ2-3; d_call: TRBD2; cdr3_nt: TGCGCCAGCGGGACTAGCGGGGGGCAGGGTACGCAGTATTTT; cdr3_aa: CASGTSGGQGTQYF
v_call: TRBV6-5; clone_size: .; j_call: TRBJ2-1; d_call: TRBD2; cdr3_nt: TGTGCCAGCAGTCACGGGACTAGCGGGGGGTATGAGCAGTTCTTC; cdr3_aa: CASSHGTSGGYEQFF
v_call: TRBV5-1; clone_size: .; j_call: TRBJ2-1; d_call: .; cdr3_nt: TGCGCCAGCAGCTTGCTTCCAGTAAAGAATGAGCAGTTCTTC; cdr3_aa: CASSLLPVKNEQFF
v_call: TRBV28; clone_size: .; j_call: TRBJ1-1; d_call: TRBD1; cdr3_nt: TGTGCCAGCAGTTCCTTGGGACAGGGAAACACTGAAGCTTTCTTT; cdr3_aa: CASSSLGQGNTEAFF
v_call: TRBV4-3; clone_size: once; j_call: TRBJ1-6; d_call: .; cdr3_nt: TGCGCCAGCAGCCAAGGACAGGCTAATTCACCCCTCCACTTT; cdr3_aa: CASSQGQANSPLHF
v_call: TRBV7-9; clone_size: once; j_call: TRBJ1-2; d_call: .; cdr3_nt: TGTGCCAGCAGCTTAGATCTAAGGGAGAAGGGAGGCTACACCTTC; cdr3_aa: CASSLDLREKGGYTF
v_call: TRBV9; clone_size: once; j_call: TRBJ2-5; d_call: .; cdr3_nt: TGTGCCAGCAGCGTATCCCTCCAAGAGACCCAGTACTTC; cdr3_aa: CASSVSLQETQYF
v_call: TRBV7-2; clone_size: .; j_call: TRBJ2-1; d_call: TRBD1; cdr3_nt: TGTGCCAGCAGCTTGTTAACCCTCCTAATGGGACAGGGTAGGAATGAGCAGTTCTTC; cdr3_aa: CASSLLTLLMGQGRNEQFF
v_call: TRBV5-1; clone_size: once; j_call: TRBJ2-1; d_call: TRBD2; cdr3_nt: TGCGCCAGCAGCTTTGCACGAGCGGGGGGCCATGATGAGCAGTTCTTC; cdr3_aa: CASSFARAGGHDEQFF
v_call: TRBV6-1; clone_size: .; j_call: TRBJ1-3; d_call: .; cdr3_nt: TGTGCCAGCAGTGAACAGGGAGGAGACACCATATATTTT; cdr3_aa: CASSEQGGDTIYF
v_call: TRBV29-1; clone_size: .; j_call: TRBJ2-3; d_call: TRBD2; cdr3_nt: TGCAGCACCAAAGCGGGAGGGGCAGATACGCAGTATTTT; cdr3_aa: CSTKAGGADTQYF
v_call: TRBV10-3; clone_size: .; j_call: TRBJ2-3; d_call: .; cdr3_nt: TGTGCCATCAGTGAGTCGACCCCCGGGGGCGGGGCAGATACGCAGTATTTT; cdr3_aa: CAISESTPGGGADTQYF
v_call: TRBV28; clone_size: once; j_call: TRBJ2-2; d_call: .; cdr3_nt: TGTGCCAGCAGGCCTCAGAACACCGGGGAGCTGTTTTTT; cdr3_aa: CASRPQNTGELFF
v_call: TRBV5-1; clone_size: .; j_call: TRBJ2-3; d_call: .; cdr3_nt: TGCGCCAGCAGTGGACACGATACGCAGTATTTT; cdr3_aa: CASSGHDTQYF
v_call: TRBV5-1; clone_size: .; j_call: TRBJ2-5; d_call: TRBD1; cdr3_nt: TGCGCCAGCAGCCCGTCCGGGACAGGGGGGCGAGAGACCCAGTACTTC; cdr3_aa: CASSPSGTGGRETQYF
v_call: TRBV27; clone_size: .; j_call: TRBJ2-3; d_call: TRBD1; cdr3_nt: TGTGCCAGCAGTTCACCGGGACAGGGCACAGATACGCAGTATTTT; cdr3_aa: CASSSPGQGTDTQYF
v_call: TRBV30; clone_size: .; j_call: TRBJ1-5; d_call: .; cdr3_nt: TGTGCCTGGAGTAGGGGGATTCAGCCCCAGCATTTT; cdr3_aa: CAWSRGIQPQHF
v_call: TRBV5-4; clone_size: .; j_call: TRBJ1-2; d_call: TRBD1; cdr3_nt: TGTGCCAGCAGCCCCCGACAGGGGGCAGGTGGCTACACCTTC; cdr3_aa: CASSPRQGAGGYTF
v_call: TRBV5-6; clone_size: .; j_call: TRBJ2-1; d_call: .; cdr3_nt: TGTGCCAGCAGCTTGAGGGGGGCCCGGGAGCAGTTCTTC; cdr3_aa: CASSLRGAREQFF
v_call: TRBV15; clone_size: once; j_call: TRBJ2-7; d_call: .; cdr3_nt: TGTGCCACCAGCAGAGCCAGGAAGGAGGGCTCCTACGAGCAGTACTTC; cdr3_aa: CATSRARKEGSYEQYF
v_call: TRBV6-6; clone_size: .; j_call: TRBJ2-7; d_call: .; cdr3_nt: TGTGCCAGCAGGGATAGGGGGTACGAGCAGTACTTC; cdr3_aa: CASRDRGYEQYF
v_call: TRBV30; clone_size: .; j_call: TRBJ1-5; d_call: .; cdr3_nt: TGTGCCTGGAGTGGCCTACAGGGAGTTGGTGACAATCAGCCCCAGCATTTT; cdr3_aa: CAWSGLQGVGDNQPQHF
v_call: TRBV21-1; clone_size: .; j_call: TRBJ1-1; d_call: .; cdr3_nt: TGTGCCAGCAGCAAAACCCTTCAAAACACTGAAGCTTTCTTT; cdr3_aa: CASSKTLQNTEAFF
v_call: TRBV11-2; clone_size: .; j_call: TRBJ2-3; d_call: .; cdr3_nt: TGTGCCAGCAGCTTAGTGTCGCGGCCCCCTCCCACAGATACGCAGTATTTT; cdr3_aa: CASSLVSRPPPTDTQYF
v_call: TRBV5-1; clone_size: .; j_call: TRBJ1-2; d_call: .; cdr3_nt: TGCGCCAGCAGCTTGTCACAGCAGTCTAACTATGGCTACACCTTC; cdr3_aa: CASSLSQQSNYGYTF
v_call: TRBV10-2; clone_size: .; j_call: TRBJ2-1; d_call: TRBD2; cdr3_nt: TGCGCCAGCAGGGATTGGACTAGCGGGCCCTACAATGAGCAGTTCTTC; cdr3_aa: CASRDWTSGPYNEQFF
v_call: TRBV5-1; clone_size: .; j_call: TRBJ1-5; d_call: .; cdr3_nt: TGCGCCAGCAGCTCAGGACAGATCAATCAGCCCCAGCATTTT; cdr3_aa: CASSSGQINQPQHF
v_call: TRBV5-1; clone_size: .; j_call: TRBJ1-3; d_call: TRBD1; cdr3_nt: TGCGCCAGCAGCTTGGAGGCAGGGGGCACTGGAAACACCATATATTTT; cdr3_aa: CASSLEAGGTGNTIYF
v_call: TRBV5-1; clone_size: .; j_call: TRBJ2-1; d_call: .; cdr3_nt: TGCGCCAGCAGCAGGGACATTTACAATGAGCAGTTCTTC; cdr3_aa: CASSRDIYNEQFF